The following is a T cell receptor beta chain sequence with its context. Its antigen is undetermined. Measured with immunoSEQ multiplex PCR; TCRdb has only the in-frame clones, and not every one. The top ten hold roughly 4.6% of the sample, which has 70,000 to 80,000 clones, roughly 80% seen once. The data were obtained in a study of OX40 agonist ivuxolimab in advanced cancers. About the research overall: Across the patients, intravenous ivuxolimab was delivered every 2 weeks at 0.01 to 10 mg/kg. Prior anti-PD-1, anti-PD-L1 or anti-CTLA-4 therapy was allowed; around 40% had some.

CDR3 length: 14 amino acids. Per the germline V gene, CDR1 is LNHNV and CDR2 is YYDKDF (reference sequence). The germline V and J ends were trimmed by 0 bases and 9 bases, with 12 bases remaining between them. Autoimmune disease history or systemic immunosuppression led to patient exclusion. Study-level points and caveats: Relatively little clonal expansion, among the lowest observed, appeared in partial responders at 0.1-3.0 mg/kg.

The sequencing used CD4+ or CD8+ T cells sorted from blood, collected in a trial of the OX40 agonist ivuxolimab. V gene TRBV15 combines with J gene TRBJ2-1; TRBD1 might be the D (6 bases). The receptor was isolated from an adult with an advanced solid tumor such as melanoma, head and neck, liver or kidney cancer. The CDR3 nucleotides read TGTGCCACCAGCAGAGATTTACAGGGATCTGAGCAGTTCTTC. This encodes CATSRDLQGSEQFF.